Described below is a single T cell receptor (beta chain) sequence and its context. The CDR3 totals 16 residues. Looked up from germline, CDR1 is KGHSH and CDR2 is LQKENI. J lost 1 base, V lost 4 bases, and 6 bases had no gene match. The beta constant-region primer was an equimolar mix of two oligonucleotides covering TRBC1 and TRBC2. TCRdb used MiXCR to reprocess the UMI-ligation and nested PCR reads, holding one entry per CDR3 protein. Of around 160,000 distinct CDR3 sequences in the sample, about a sixth are singletons; the top ten hold 0.14% to 0.15%. The entry originates in a study of naive and memory T cell subsets.

The receptor's source is a human donor in good health. This chain uses TRBV18 with TRBJ1-5; TRBD1 aligns across 8 bases. Source material: naive CD4+ T cells from blood. CDR3 region: CASSLTGTGSNQPQHF. The CDR3 coding sequence is TGTGCCAGCTCACTGACGGGGACAGGAAGCAATCAGCCCCAGCATTTT.